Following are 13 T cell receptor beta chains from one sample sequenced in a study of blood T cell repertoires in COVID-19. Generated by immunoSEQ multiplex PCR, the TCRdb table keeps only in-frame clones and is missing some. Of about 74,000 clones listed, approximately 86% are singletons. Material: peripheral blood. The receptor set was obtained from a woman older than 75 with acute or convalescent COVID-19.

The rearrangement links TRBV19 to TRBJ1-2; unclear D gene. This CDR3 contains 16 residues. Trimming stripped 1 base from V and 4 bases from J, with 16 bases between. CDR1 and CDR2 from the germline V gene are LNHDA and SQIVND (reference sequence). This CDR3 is CASSIVTTGSSYGYTF. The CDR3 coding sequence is TGTGCCAGTAGTATAGTCACTACGGGGAGTAGCTATGGCTACACCTTC.

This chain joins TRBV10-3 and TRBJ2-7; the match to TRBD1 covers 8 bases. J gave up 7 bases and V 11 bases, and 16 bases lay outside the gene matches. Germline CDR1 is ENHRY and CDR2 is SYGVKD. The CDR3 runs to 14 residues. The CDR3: CAANPGQGVGEQYF. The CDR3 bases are TGTGCCGCAAACCCTGGACAGGGAGTGGGAGAGCAGTACTTC.

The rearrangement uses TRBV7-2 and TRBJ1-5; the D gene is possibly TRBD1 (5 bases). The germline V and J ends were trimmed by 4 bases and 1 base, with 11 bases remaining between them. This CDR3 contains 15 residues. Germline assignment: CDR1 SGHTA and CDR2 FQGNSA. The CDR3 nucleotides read TGTGCCAGCAGCTCATTCCGGGGGAGCAATCAGCCCCAGCATTTT. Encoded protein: CASSSFRGSNQPQHF.

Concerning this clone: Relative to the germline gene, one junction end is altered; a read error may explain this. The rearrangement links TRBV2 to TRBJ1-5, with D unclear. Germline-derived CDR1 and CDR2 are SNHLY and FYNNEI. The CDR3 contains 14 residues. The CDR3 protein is CAGSEGGNNQPQHF. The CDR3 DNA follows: TGTGCCGGCAGTGAAGGCGGGAACAATCAGCCCCAGCATTTT.

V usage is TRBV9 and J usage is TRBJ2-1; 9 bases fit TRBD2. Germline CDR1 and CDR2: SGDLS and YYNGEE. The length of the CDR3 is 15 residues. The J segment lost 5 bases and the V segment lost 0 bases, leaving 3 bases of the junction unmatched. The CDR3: CASSVGGGADNEQFF. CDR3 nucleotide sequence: TGTGCCAGCAGCGTAGGCGGGGGGGCCGACAATGAGCAGTTCTTC.

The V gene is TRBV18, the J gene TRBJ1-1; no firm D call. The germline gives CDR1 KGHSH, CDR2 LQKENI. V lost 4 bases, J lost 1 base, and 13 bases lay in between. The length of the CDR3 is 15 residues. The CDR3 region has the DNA TGTGCCAGCTCACAGGATCGGCAGGAGAACACTGAAGCTTTCTTT. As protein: CASSQDRQENTEAFF.

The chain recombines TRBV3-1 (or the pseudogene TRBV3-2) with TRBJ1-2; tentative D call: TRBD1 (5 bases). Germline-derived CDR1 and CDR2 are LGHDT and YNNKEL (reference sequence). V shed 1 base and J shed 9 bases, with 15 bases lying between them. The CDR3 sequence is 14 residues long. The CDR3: CASSQGRGNHRYTF. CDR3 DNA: TGTGCCAGCAGCCAAGGGAGGGGAAATCATCGCTACACCTTC.

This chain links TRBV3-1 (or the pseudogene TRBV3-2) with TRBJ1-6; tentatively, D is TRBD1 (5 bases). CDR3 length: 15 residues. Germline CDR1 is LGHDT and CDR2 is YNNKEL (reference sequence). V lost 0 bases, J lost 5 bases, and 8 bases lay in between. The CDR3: CASSQERRDNSPLHF. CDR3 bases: TGTGCCAGCAGCCAAGAACGCAGGGATAATTCACCCCTCCACTTT.

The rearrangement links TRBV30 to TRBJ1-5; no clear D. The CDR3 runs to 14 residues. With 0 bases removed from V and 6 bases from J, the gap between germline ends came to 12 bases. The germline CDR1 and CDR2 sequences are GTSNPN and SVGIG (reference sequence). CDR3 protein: CAWSVRSPGQPQHF. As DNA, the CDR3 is TGTGCCTGGAGTGTACGGAGCCCGGGTCAGCCCCAGCATTTT. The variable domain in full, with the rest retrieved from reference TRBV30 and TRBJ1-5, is SQTIHQWPATLVQPVGSPLSLECTVEGTSNPNLYWYRQAAGRGLQLLFYSVGIGQISSEVPQNLSASRPQDRQFILSSKKLLLSDSGFYLCAWSVRSPGQPQHFGDGTRLSIL.

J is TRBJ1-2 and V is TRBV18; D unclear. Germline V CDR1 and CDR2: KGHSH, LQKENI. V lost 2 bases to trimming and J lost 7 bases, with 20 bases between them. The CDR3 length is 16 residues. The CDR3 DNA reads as TGTGCCAGCTCACCAGAGACCGGGCCGCTGGCGGGTGGCTACACCTTC. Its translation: CASSPETGPLAGGYTF.

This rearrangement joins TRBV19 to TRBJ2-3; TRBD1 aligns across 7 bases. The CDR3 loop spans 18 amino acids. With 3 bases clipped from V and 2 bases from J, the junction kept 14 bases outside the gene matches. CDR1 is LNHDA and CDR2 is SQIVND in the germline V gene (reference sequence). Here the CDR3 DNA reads TGTGCCAGTAGTATGCCCGGTGGACAGGTCCCTTCCACAGATACGCAGTATTTT. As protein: CASSMPGGQVPSTDTQYF.

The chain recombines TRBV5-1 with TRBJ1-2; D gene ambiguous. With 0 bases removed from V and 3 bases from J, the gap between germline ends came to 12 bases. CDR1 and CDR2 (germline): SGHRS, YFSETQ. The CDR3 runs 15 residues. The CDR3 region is CASSLDPGRDYGYTF. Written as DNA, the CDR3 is TGCGCCAGCAGCTTGGACCCGGGGAGGGACTATGGCTACACCTTC.

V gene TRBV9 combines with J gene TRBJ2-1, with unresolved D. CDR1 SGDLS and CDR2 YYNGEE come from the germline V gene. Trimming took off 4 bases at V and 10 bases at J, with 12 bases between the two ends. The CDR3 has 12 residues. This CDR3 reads CASSFRFGEQFF. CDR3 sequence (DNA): TGTGCCAGCAGCTTTCGATTCGGGGAGCAGTTCTTC.